This TCR beta chain was captured in a study of chemoradiotherapy in HPV16-positive cancers. Study-wide results and limits: Candidate HPV-specific clones and E7-related TCR motifs grew in tumor during treatment. HPV-specific T cells were functionally defined from only a couple of HPV16-positive patients.

Concerning this clone itself: No antigen is known for it.

Produced via immunoSEQ multiplex PCR; TCRdb's table is partial and in-frame only. The table lists 1,900 or so clones, around 90% of them singletons. The length of the CDR3 is 16 residues. The V gene's germline CDR1 is KGHSH and CDR2 LQKENI. V gave up 6 bases and J gave up 2 bases, with 17 bases separating them. V is TRBV18 and J is TRBJ1-3; perhaps TRBD1 as D (5 bases). This specimen was tumor tissue, taken from a patient who underwent chemoradiotherapy. This clonotype was obtained from a human donor with HPV-associated anogenital cancer. This CDR3 is CASSMTGGDAGNTIYF. The CDR3 coding sequence is TGTGCCAGCTCCATGACGGGGGGTGACGCTGGAAACACCATATATTTT.